This T cell receptor beta chain was documented in a study of blood T cell repertoires in COVID-19. About the study: Acute-phase and convalescent COVID-19 samples originated in the United States, Italy and Spain. In each case, the material was cDNA or gDNA derived from T cells, B-cell-depleted T cells, or PBMCs.

In the original analysis: Amplification of reference gene primers was used by the study to estimate nucleated cell counts. Libraries were prepared by immunoSEQ multiplex PCR; TCRdb keeps only in-frame clonotypes and omits some of them. V and J calls and clone size come straight from that table; D and trimming were deduced from the DNA. The data show 90,000 to 95,000 clones, with 70% to 90% seen just once and 7.5% to 10% held by the top ten. After removal of 2 bases from V and 4 bases from J, the junction contained 5 bases not matched to a gene. In germline, CDR1 is SGHRS, CDR2 YFSETQ. The CDR3 spans 14 residues.

The source is a woman in her seventies with acute or convalescent COVID-19. This rearrangement joins TRBV5-1 to TRBJ2-7; TRBD1 agrees at 8 bases. Sequencing used peripheral blood. The CDR3 loop is CASSFYRGTYEQYF. In nucleotides, the CDR3 is TGCGCCAGCAGCTTTTACAGGGGGACGTACGAGCAGTACTTC. The complete variable domain, with remaining parts taken from reference TRBV5-1 and TRBJ2-7, reads KAGVTQTPRYLIKTRGQQVTLSCSPISGHRSVSWYQQTPGQGLQFLFEYFSETQRNKGNFPGRFSGRQFSNSRSEMNVSTLELGDSALYLCASSFYRGTYEQYFGPGTRLTVT.